The 14 T cell receptor beta chains below come from one sample, sequenced in a study of cytomegalovirus exposure and HLA in healthy donors. PCR used 60 Vbeta primers and 13 Jbeta primers. Here immunoSEQ multiplex PCR was the method, and the copy in TCRdb shows in-frame clones only, minus some. The sample has approximately 170,000 clones, over 60% seen once; the top ten hold less than 0.9%. Sequences were obtained from PBMCs. The receptors here all came from a female donor in good health and CMV-seronegative.

The gene calls are TRBV4-2 and TRBJ2-5, with 10 nucleotides matching TRBD2. This CDR3 region has 18 residues. The J segment lost 1 base and the V segment lost 1 base, leaving 9 bases of the junction unmatched. From germline, CDR1 is LGHNA and CDR2 YNFKEQ. CDR3: CASSQVPSGRFFQETQYF. CDR3 sequence (DNA): TGTGCCAGCAGCCAAGTACCTAGCGGGAGATTTTTCCAAGAGACCCAGTACTTC.

This chain uses TRBV11-2 with TRBJ2-7; TRBD2 aligns across 8 bases. In germline, CDR1 is SGHAT, CDR2 FQNNGV. The ends lost 2 bases at V and 0 bases at J; junction bases unmatched: 6. CDR3 length: 16 amino acids. The chain's CDR3 is CASSLTSGGFSYEQYF. CDR3 DNA sequence: TGTGCCAGCAGCTTAACTAGCGGAGGGTTCTCCTACGAGCAGTACTTC.

The V call is TRBV28, the J call TRBJ2-4, with a weak D call TRBD2 (5 bases). V was shortened by 6 bases and J by 1 base, with 16 bases between the two germline ends. The CDR3 is 16 residues long. Germline CDR1 reads MDHEN; CDR2 reads SYDVKM. The CDR3 nucleotides are TGTGCCAGCAGCCAGTTATTGTTAGCGGCCAAAAACATTCAGTACTTC. Residues: CASSQLLLAAKNIQYF.

This clone was observed a few times. The chain combines TRBV4-2 with TRBJ2-1; 9 nucleotides line up with TRBD2. This CDR3 is 17 amino acids long. Germline trimming cut 3 bases from V and 6 bases from J; bases unmatched to any gene: 12. In germline, CDR1 is LGHNA, CDR2 YNFKEQ. CDR3 in amino acids: CASSQFLSGSGVNEQFF. The CDR3 nucleotides are TGTGCCAGCAGCCAGTTCCTTAGCGGGAGTGGGGTCAATGAGCAGTTCTTC.

The CDR3 reads CASSQDDRTGQGYEQYF. The CDR3 DNA reads TGTGCCAGCAGCCAAGATGACAGGACCGGACAGGGATACGAGCAGTACTTC. This rearrangement joins TRBV4-2 to TRBJ2-7, with TRBD1 identical over 8 bases. CDR3 length: 17 amino acids. Germline-derived CDR1 and CDR2 are LGHNA and YNFKEQ. The V segment lost 0 bases and the J segment 4 bases; nucleotides outside the gene matches: 11.

The CDR3 nucleotides are TGTGCCAGCAGTTCCCGGGACAGGGCGCTTGGCTACACCTTC. As protein: CASSSRDRALGYTF. V gene TRBV27 combines with J gene TRBJ1-2; TRBD1 aligns across 9 bases. The V and J ends lost 4 bases and 7 bases, in that order; junction bases with no gene match: 7. Germline CDR1 and CDR2: MNHEY and SMNVEV (reference sequence). The CDR3 runs to 14 residues.

This chain uses TRBV4-3 with TRBJ1-1; weak D call: TRBD1 (5 bases). The CDR3 covers 15 residues. Germline V lookup: CDR1 LGHNA, CDR2 YSLEER. V lost 3 bases, J lost 2 bases, and 13 bases lay in between. The CDR3, as DNA: TGCGCCAGCAGCCAGGTCTGGCAGGGCAACACTGAAGCTTTCTTT. Translating it yields CASSQVWQGNTEAFF.

This clone occurred a few times. The V gene is TRBV7-2, the J gene TRBJ2-5, with 7 nucleotides matching TRBD1. Germline trimming cut 7 bases from V and 4 bases from J; bases unmatched to any gene: 6. CDR3 length equals 13 residues. The germline CDR1 and CDR2 sequences are SGHTA and FQGNSA. CDR3 bases: TGTGCCAGCACCAGGGACAGTAGAGAGACCCAGTACTTC. Protein product: CASTRDSRETQYF.

The chain links TRBV6-5 to TRBJ1-1; 7 bases are a match to TRBD1. CDR1 and CDR2 from the germline V gene are MNHEY and SVGAGI. Unmatched junction bases numbered 5, after V lost 0 bases and J lost 1 base. The CDR3 consists of 16 residues. The CDR3 DNA is TGTGCCAGCAGTTACTCGTTCTGGACAGGGAACACTGAAGCTTTCTTT. Its protein product is CASSYSFWTGNTEAFF.

The chain has TRBV27 and TRBJ1-1; 7 bases match TRBD1. Germline V gene data show CDR1 as MNHEY and CDR2 as SMNVEV (reference sequence). The trim removed 5 bases at V and 2 bases at J, leaving 5 bases unmatched. The CDR3 runs 14 residues. Here the CDR3 reads CASSEGQLNTEAFF. The CDR3 DNA follows: TGTGCCAGCAGTGAGGGACAGTTAAACACTGAAGCTTTCTTT.

V is TRBV18 and J is TRBJ2-1; tentatively, D is TRBD1 (5 bases). Germline CDR1 is KGHSH and CDR2 is LQKENI. The CDR3 has 14 amino acids. Trimming stripped 4 bases from V and 0 bases from J, with 7 bases between. CDR3 DNA: TGTGCCAGCTCACGGGGCTCCTCCTACAATGAGCAGTTCTTC. This translates into CASSRGSSYNEQFF.

This clone was counted between two and nine times. The gene calls are TRBV6-5 and TRBJ1-4; no definite D call. The V end was cut by 5 bases, the J end by 8 bases, with 6 bases between. CDR1 is MNHEY and CDR2 is SVGAGI in the germline V gene. The CDR3 is 11 residues long. This chain's CDR3 is CASSLGEKLFF. Written as DNA, the CDR3 is TGTGCCAGCAGTCTCGGGGAAAAACTGTTTTTT.

The rearrangement uses TRBV11-2 and TRBJ1-2, with D perhaps matching TRBD1 (5 bases). Trimming took 0 bases from V and 14 from J, leaving 16 bases between them. The CDR3 is 13 residues long. Per the germline V gene, CDR1 is SGHAT and CDR2 is FQNNGV. The DNA for the CDR3 is TGTGCCAGCAGCTTAGATGTTCAGAGGAGGGGAACCTTC. Amino acid sequence: CASSLDVQRRGTF. The full variable domain, rest sourced from reference TRBV11-2 and TRBJ1-2, is EAGVAQSPRYKIIEKRQSVAFWCNPISGHATLYWYQQILGQGPKLLIQFQNNGVVDDSQLPKDRFSAERLKGVDSTLKIQPAKLEDSAVYLCASSLDVQRRGTFGSGTRLTVV.

The rearrangement uses TRBV27 and TRBJ1-1; possibly TRBD1 for D (5 bases). Germline loops: CDR1 MNHEY, CDR2 SMNVEV (reference sequence). The length of the CDR3 is 16 residues. The V and J ends lost 8 bases and 1 base respectively, with 20 bases between them. The CDR3 sequence: CASSSLGVPKNTEAFF. DNA for the CDR3: TGTGCCAGCTCTTCTCTAGGGGTCCCAAAGAACACTGAAGCTTTCTTT.